This T cell receptor beta chain was captured by sequencing in a study of blood T cells in healthy people across ages. A second PCR, run for about 7 to 11 cycles, used a sample-barcoded 5' primer plus a J-beta primer mix. TCRdb reprocessed the 5' RACE reads with MiXCR, giving one entry per CDR3 protein. This sample has about 930,000 distinct CDR3 sequences, with just under 30% found just once. Samples each had at least 5.5 micrograms of total RNA extracted. This clonotype showed up many times. This CDR3 region has 12 residues. Per the germline V gene, CDR1 is SQVTM and CDR2 is ANQGSEA. Trimming left V 5 bases short and J 2 bases short, with 9 bases between. Another study also made use of these data, one on T cells of mothers and their children.

The rearrangement links TRBV29-1 to TRBJ2-5, with D tentatively TRBD1 (6 bases). Input material: blood. The source of this sequence is a middle-aged woman in good health. DNA of the CDR3: TGCAGCGTTAGCAGGGGACAAGAGACCCAGTACTTC. This translates into CSVSRGQETQYF.